The TCR beta chain under discussion was sequenced for a study of neurological immune-mediated disorders. This clonotype was observed many times. TCRdb reanalysed the 5' RACE reads using MiXCR and keeps one entry per CDR3 protein. In the table there are approximately 30,000 distinct CDR3 sequences, approximately 5.4% of which are singletons. The sequenced sample consisted of CD4+ T cells from blood. This TCR came from a woman aged 45-65 years in good health.

CDR3 loop: CSARRGNSGTQYF. CDR3 DNA sequence: TGCAGTGCTAGGAGGGGAAACTCGGGGACCCAGTACTTC. The chain recombines TRBV20-1 with TRBJ2-5; D may be TRBD1 or TRBD2 (5 bases each). Germline assignment: CDR1 DFQATT and CDR2 SNEGSKA (reference sequence). The V end lost 3 bases, the J end lost 7 bases, and 15 bases lay between the germline ends. CDR3 length equals 13 residues.